This entry lists 21 T cell receptor beta chains sequenced from one sample in a study of T cells in Graves' hyperthyroidism and ophthalmopathy. TCR beta CDR3 sequences were amplified from RNA transcripts. A first-round RT-PCR of the TCR CDR3 used the HTBI primer set. A single record per CDR3 protein comes from TCRdb applying MiXCR to the multiplex PCR reads. The sample has 350,000 or so distinct CDR3 sequences, about a sixth seen once. Sequenced input: blood. These receptors were collected from a woman between 40 and 50 years old with Graves' ophthalmopathy.

This clonotype was observed at least ten times. V and J are TRBV12-3 or TRBV12-4 and TRBJ1-2, with D tentatively TRBD1 (6 bases). The CDR3 sequence is 13 residues long. V shed 4 bases and J shed 8 bases, with 14 bases lying between them. This chain's CDR3 is CASSYTGMLGYTF. The CDR3 nucleotides are TGTGCCAGCAGTTATACAGGGATGCTGGGCTACACCTTC.

This clonotype was seen ten or more times. This chain links TRBV5-1 with TRBJ2-6; weak D call: TRBD2 (5 bases). The V gene lost 1 base and the J gene lost 0 bases, with 5 bases spanning the gap. This CDR3 has 15 amino acids. Looked up from germline, CDR1 is SGHRS and CDR2 is YFSETQ. The DNA for the CDR3 is TGCGCCAGCAGCTTGACTAGCTCTGGGGCCAACGTCCTGACTTTC. Amino acids: CASSLTSSGANVLTF.

This clonotype was seen many times. The chain combines TRBV5-4 with TRBJ2-7; a weak D match, TRBD2 (5 bases). The CDR3 is 12 amino acids. V was cut by 7 bases and J by 4 bases, with 12 bases left in between. Germline loops: CDR1 SGHNT, CDR2 YYREEE (reference sequence). CDR3 sequence reads: CASGNSVYEQYF. Written as DNA, the CDR3 is TGTGCCAGCGGGAATAGCGTATACGAGCAGTACTTC.

This clonotype was seen a few times. The V and J genes are TRBV6-5 and TRBJ2-7; 9 nucleotides match TRBD1. The CDR3 sequence is 14 residues long. CDR1 and CDR2 from the germline V gene are MNHEY and SVGAGI. V was pared by 4 bases and J by 5 bases, with 6 bases of the junction left unmatched. The DNA of the CDR3 is TGTGCCAGCAGTTCGACGGGACAGGGCAACGAGCAGTACTTC. Its protein is CASSSTGQGNEQYF.

This clonotype was seen repeatedly, ten times or more. The J gene is TRBJ2-1, the V gene TRBV19; perhaps TRBD1 as D (5 bases). In germline, CDR1 is LNHDA, CDR2 SQIVND (reference sequence). With 3 bases removed from V and 3 bases from J, the gap between germline ends came to 6 bases. The CDR3 contains 13 residues. The CDR3 DNA sequence: TGTGCCAGTAGTATGACAGTCTACAATGAGCAGTTCTTC. Its translation: CASSMTVYNEQFF. Full variable domain (remainder filled in from reference TRBV19 and TRBJ2-1): DGGITQSPKYLFRKEGQNVTLSCEQNLNHDAMYWYRQDPGQGLRLIYYSQIVNDFQKGDIAEGYSVSREKKESFPLTVTSAQKNPTAFYLCASSMTVYNEQFFGPGTRLTVL.

In its sample, this clonotype was seen once. The gene calls are TRBV28 and TRBJ2-7; TRBD2 is a possible D gene (5 bases). Germline values: CDR1 MDHEN, CDR2 SYDVKM. This CDR3 contains 13 residues. V was shortened by 6 bases and J by 1 base, with 10 bases between the two germline ends. The CDR3 coding sequence is TGTGCCAGCAGGACCCGGACTTCCTACGAGCAGTACTTC. Translating gives CASRTRTSYEQYF. Full variable domain (remainder filled in from reference TRBV28 and TRBJ2-7): DVKVTQSSRYLVKRTGEKVFLECVQDMDHENMFWYRQDPGLGLRLIYFSYDVKMKEKGDIPEGYSVSREKKERFSLILESASTNQTSMYLCASRTRTSYEQYFGPGTRLTVT.

This clonotype was observed at least ten times. The chain is built from TRBV2 and TRBJ1-2, with a weak D call TRBD1 (6 bases). The length of the CDR3 is 15 residues. Germline V gives CDR1 SNHLY, CDR2 FYNNEI. V lost 6 bases, J lost 1 base, and 15 bases lay in between. The CDR3 DNA reads TGTGCCAGCAGAAGGACAGACCAGAATAACTATGGCTACACCTTC. Translation: CASRRTDQNNYGYTF.

This clonotype has a count of ten or more. The rearrangement links TRBV30 to TRBJ1-2; D is undetermined. V lost 5 bases, J lost 8 bases, and 15 bases lay in between. This CDR3 is built from 12 residues. Germline CDR1 GTSNPN, CDR2 SVGIG (reference sequence). The CDR3 bases are TGTGCCTGGGACGGGAGAGGTCGGGGCTACACCTTC. Translated: CAWDGRGRGYTF.

The sample holds many counts of this clonotype. This chain joins TRBV4-2 and TRBJ1-2; D unresolved. Germline V CDR1 and CDR2: LGHNA, YNFKEQ. Trimming left V 0 bases short and J 0 bases short, with 11 bases between. The CDR3 contains 16 residues. The CDR3 nucleotides are TGTGCCAGCAGCCAAGATCCGGAGGGATCTAACTATGGCTACACCTTC. Translated, it gives CASSQDPEGSNYGYTF.

The chain recombines TRBV3-1 with TRBJ2-6; D not resolved. V lost 8 bases and J lost 0, with 5 bases in between. This CDR3 is 13 amino acids long. The germline CDR1 and CDR2 sequences are LGHDT and YNNKEL (reference sequence). CDR3 loop: CASRVSGANVLTF. The CDR3 coding sequence is TGTGCCAGCCGAGTCTCTGGGGCCAACGTCCTGACTTTC.

Many counts were recorded for this clonotype. This chain joins TRBV5-1 and TRBJ2-7, with TRBD2 matching over 9 bases. Germline assignment: CDR1 SGHRS and CDR2 YFSETQ. CDR3 size: 18 residues. Germline trimming cut 0 bases from V and 1 base from J; bases unmatched to any gene: 11. In nucleotides, the CDR3 is TGCGCCAGCAGCTTGGCCGGGTTAGCGGGAGTGGTTTCCTACGAGCAGTACTTC. It encodes CASSLAGLAGVVSYEQYF.

The table lists this clonotype with many counts. The rearrangement links TRBV7-2 to TRBJ2-2, with D tentatively TRBD2 (6 bases). CDR3 size: 15 residues. In germline, CDR1 is SGHTA, CDR2 FQGNSA. V was shortened by 5 bases and J by 5 bases, with 15 bases between the two germline ends. The CDR3 sequence: CASSRAGWVTGELFF. In nucleotides, the CDR3 is TGTGCCAGCAGCCGGGCGGGATGGGTTACCGGGGAGCTGTTTTTT.

This clonotype showed up many times. The chain joins TRBV9 to TRBJ2-7, with 10 nucleotides matching TRBD2. J gave up 3 bases and V 3 bases, and 6 bases lay outside the gene matches. Germline V gene data show CDR1 as SGDLS and CDR2 as YYNGEE. This CDR3 has 15 residues. CDR3 sequence: CASSDGTSDYYEQYF. CDR3 in DNA: TGTGCCAGCAGCGATGGGACTAGCGATTACTACGAGCAGTACTTC.

Written as DNA, the CDR3 is TGCGCCAGCAGTGACTTTAGGGAGTCAGAGACCCAGTACTTC. Protein: CASSDFRESETQYF. The V and J genes are TRBV10-1 and TRBJ2-5, with TRBD2 as a possible D gene (5 bases). Germline V gives CDR1 WNHNN, CDR2 SYGVQD (reference sequence). The CDR3 spans 14 residues. V gave up 3 bases and J gave up 4 bases, with 12 bases separating them.

At least ten counts were recorded for this clonotype. The chain employs TRBV12-3 or TRBV12-4 and TRBJ1-3, with a tentative D call TRBD1 (5 bases). The germline V and J ends were trimmed by 7 bases and 4 bases, with 11 bases remaining between them. The CDR3 sequence is 13 residues long. In nucleotides, the CDR3 is TGTGCCAGCACTTGGACAAGGGGAAACACCATATATTTT. Translated: CASTWTRGNTIYF.

This clonotype has a count of ten or more. V usage is TRBV7-2 and J usage is TRBJ2-5, with D unresolved. The ends were cut back, 2 bases at V and 2 bases at J, with 12 bases in the middle. CDR3 length: 15 amino acids. Germline CDR1 and CDR2: SGHTA and FQGNSA. CDR3 amino acids: CASSLSPASQETQYF. The CDR3 nucleotides read TGTGCCAGCAGCTTATCGCCCGCCTCTCAAGAGACCCAGTACTTC.

This clonotype was counted many times. This chain connects TRBV6-5 to TRBJ1-2, with 11 bases that match TRBD1. CDR1 is MNHEY, CDR2 SVGAGI, per germline. The junction had 6 bases not matched to a gene; V was cut back by 4 bases and J by 2 bases. The CDR3 contains 16 residues. CDR3 residues: CASSFGQGALNYGYTF. The CDR3 DNA reads TGTGCCAGCAGTTTTGGACAGGGGGCGTTGAACTATGGCTACACCTTC.

This clonotype appeared many times. The chain joins TRBV6-1 to TRBJ2-7; possibly TRBD1 for D (6 bases). This CDR3 region has 15 residues. The V end lost 6 bases, the J end lost 2 bases, and 17 bases lay between the germline ends. CDR1 and CDR2 (germline): MNHNS, SASEGT. CDR3 sequence reads: CASRTTGRRTYEQYF. In DNA form, the CDR3 reads TGTGCCAGCAGAACAACAGGGAGAAGGACCTACGAGCAGTACTTC.

This clonotype was counted many times. The genes are TRBV25-1 and TRBJ2-5; D might be TRBD1 (5 bases). The germline gives CDR1 MGHDK, CDR2 SYGVNS. Trimming took 4 bases from V and 2 from J, leaving 8 bases between them. CDR3 length equals 13 residues. The CDR3 DNA reads TGTGCCAGCAGTGGACAGCTACAAGAGACCCAGTACTTC. Its translation is CASSGQLQETQYF.

At least ten counts were recorded for this clonotype. The chain carries TRBV5-1 and TRBJ2-2, with unresolved D. The CDR3 consists of 12 residues. Trimming took 7 bases from V and 1 from J, leaving 5 bases between them. Germline CDR1 and CDR2: SGHRS and YFSETQ. The CDR3 sequence is CASRVNTGELFF. CDR3 coding DNA: TGCGCCAGCCGCGTGAACACCGGGGAGCTGTTTTTT.

The gene calls are TRBV6-1 and TRBJ2-5, with D uncertain. CDR1 and CDR2 from the germline V gene are MNHNS and SASEGT. This CDR3 comprises 14 residues. The germline V and J ends were trimmed by 1 base and 5 bases, with 11 bases remaining between them. The CDR3 region has the DNA TGTGCCAGCAGTGAAGGTCAGGCGGTGGAGACCCAGTACTTC. This sequence encodes CASSEGQAVETQYF.